Sequencing of this T cell receptor beta chain was carried out in a study of T-cell memory formation after mild COVID-19. Study outcomes and limitations: Mainly in CM and EM were contracting CD4+ clones; CD8+ were in EMRA. While clones contracting from day 15 to 85 were balanced between CD4 and CD8, later expanders leaned CD4+. The appearance of some responding clones in pre-infection memory suggested that cross-reactive memory joined.

Germline V gene sequence: CDR1 SQVTM, CDR2 ANQGSEA. The CDR3 has 14 residues. V was trimmed by 4 bases and J by 6 bases, leaving 19 bases between them. Turning to this clonotype: The antigen remains undetermined.

TCRdb reprocessed the 5' RACE reads via MiXCR and lists one record per CDR3 protein. The table records some 120,000 distinct CDR3 sequences, 5% to 6.5% of them present only once. The sample consisted of PBMCs or a T cell subset sorted from them (not recorded which). The source is an adult woman who had mild COVID-19 (a few samples of this study predate the infection). Cell type and time point are not known. The V call is TRBV29-1, the J call TRBJ2-7; D is possibly TRBD2 (7 bases). CDR3 sequence: CSVVARGAGAEQYF. The CDR3 DNA reads as TGCAGCGTTGTAGCGCGCGGGGCGGGGGCCGAGCAGTACTTC.